The 5 T cell receptor beta chains given below trace back to one sample, sequenced in a study of blood T cell repertoires in COVID-19. Generated by immunoSEQ multiplex PCR, the TCRdb table keeps only in-frame clones and is missing some. The table records about 250,000 clones, 80% to 90% of them present only once. The sample taken for sequencing was PBMCs or T cells enriched from blood (not recorded which). The receptors were gathered from a man between 35 and 55 years old who had recovered from COVID-19.

The chain uses TRBV30 and TRBJ1-2; D perhaps matches TRBD1 (6 bases). V lost 5 bases and J 6 bases, leaving 10 bases between the germline ends. The CDR3 is made up of 11 amino acids. CDR1 and CDR2 (germline): GTSNPN, SVGIG (reference sequence). CDR3 bases: TGTGCCTGGCGCTGGACAGATGGCTACACCTTC. It is translated as CAWRWTDGYTF.

This rearrangement joins TRBV9 to TRBJ2-1; 9 bases map to TRBD2. The CDR3 runs 15 residues. The V gene's germline CDR1 is SGDLS and CDR2 YYNGEE. V was clipped by 3 bases and J by 7 bases; unmatched bases: 8. As DNA, the CDR3 is TGTGCCAGCAGCGCATTCGCGGGGGGGGCGAATGAGCAGTTCTTC. It yields the protein CASSAFAGGANEQFF.

The chain's CDR3 is CASSEEMGQTNQPQHF. CDR3 sequence (DNA): TGTGCCAGCAGCGAAGAGATGGGACAGACCAATCAGCCCCAGCATTTT. The chain carries TRBV7-6 and TRBJ1-5; 7 bases match TRBD1. The CDR3 consists of 16 residues. Germline values: CDR1 SGHVS, CDR2 FNYEAQ. The V segment lost 5 bases and the J segment 3 bases; nucleotides outside the gene matches: 10.

The V and J genes are TRBV7-6 and TRBJ2-2; a weak D match, TRBD1 (6 bases). This CDR3 spans 18 amino acids. Germline CDR1 reads SGHVS; CDR2 reads FNYEAQ. Trimming stripped 1 base from V and 5 bases from J, with 20 bases between. The CDR3 reads CASSLVRIRDRRTGELFF. The CDR3 DNA follows: TGTGCCAGCAGCTTAGTCCGTATCCGAGACAGGAGAACCGGGGAGCTGTTTTTT.

The chain recombines TRBV5-4 with TRBJ1-6, with D perhaps TRBD1 (6 bases). This CDR3 region has 15 residues. CDR1 SGHNT and CDR2 YYREEE come from the germline V gene (reference sequence). The V end was cut by 4 bases, the J end by 9 bases, with 17 bases between. The CDR3 coding sequence is TGTGCCAGCAGCCAGGCCGGGACATTAGGTTCACCCCTCCACTTT. The encoded protein is CASSQAGTLGSPLHF.